This passage covers 6 T cell receptor beta chains from one sample sequenced in a study of blood T cell repertoires in COVID-19. Libraries were prepared by immunoSEQ multiplex PCR; TCRdb keeps only in-frame clonotypes and omits some of them. The profile shows 150,000 to 200,000 clones, under 85% of them singletons. Sequencing used peripheral blood. The receptors were sampled from a man in his sixties with active or convalescent COVID-19.

The chain links TRBV27 to TRBJ2-3, with 14 positions matching TRBD2. Per the germline V gene, CDR1 is MNHEY and CDR2 is SMNVEV (reference sequence). V lost 5 bases, J lost 7 bases, and 8 bases stayed unmatched. The CDR3 runs to 16 residues. The CDR3 DNA reads TGTGCCAGCAGTCCTCCGGGACTAGCGGGGGAAAATACGCAGTATTTT. The encoded protein is CASSPPGLAGENTQYF.

The chain has TRBV5-1 and TRBJ2-7; 8 bases align to TRBD2. Per the germline V gene, CDR1 is SGHRS and CDR2 is YFSETQ. With 0 bases clipped from V and 2 bases from J, the junction kept 7 bases outside the gene matches. The CDR3 runs 16 residues. For the CDR3, the DNA is TGCGCCAGCAGCTTGGGGGCTAGCGGGCCTACCTACGAGCAGTACTTC. Translation: CASSLGASGPTYEQYF.

The chain couples TRBV19 to TRBJ2-1; D perhaps matches TRBD1 (6 bases). The germline V and J ends were trimmed by 7 bases and 7 bases, with 11 bases remaining between them. Germline assignment: CDR1 LNHDA and CDR2 SQIVND (reference sequence). The CDR3 totals 12 residues. The CDR3 sequence is CASKRGSNEQFF. Here the CDR3 DNA reads TGTGCCAGTAAAAGGGGGAGTAATGAGCAGTTCTTC.

This clone was seen a single time. This sequence joins TRBV6-1 and TRBJ1-4; D remains unclear. CDR1 and CDR2 from the germline V gene are MNHNS and SASEGT. The CDR3 consists of 16 residues. V dropped 4 bases and J dropped 7 bases, with 19 bases sitting between them. CDR3 in DNA: TGTGCCAGCAGTGGGATAGGCGGCCATCGAAGTGAAAAACTGTTTTTT. This codes for CASSGIGGHRSEKLFF.

The CDR3 bases are TGTGCCAGCTATTCCTCCGGGACAGGGGGCATTGACTATGGCTACACCTTC. This translates into CASYSSGTGGIDYGYTF. The chain is built from TRBV28 and TRBJ1-2; 12 nucleotides line up with TRBD1. Unmatched junction bases numbered 13, after V lost 8 bases and J lost 3 bases. The CDR3 has 17 amino acids. From germline, CDR1 is MDHEN and CDR2 SYDVKM.

This rearrangement joins TRBV2 to TRBJ1-2; 8 bases align to TRBD1. Germline V lookup: CDR1 SNHLY, CDR2 FYNNEI. The ends lost 1 base at V and 5 bases at J; junction bases unmatched: 0. This CDR3 contains 13 residues. The CDR3 reads CASSEGQGYGYTF. The CDR3 DNA sequence: TGTGCCAGCAGTGAAGGACAGGGGTATGGCTACACCTTC.